Listed below are T cell receptor beta chains from one sample, sequenced in a study of T cell responses to AZD1222 COVID-19 vaccine. Produced via immunoSEQ multiplex PCR; TCRdb's table is partial and in-frame only. The sample has about 130,000 clones; approximately 92% are singletons. Here the sequenced sample was peripheral blood, taken 28 days after the second AZD1222 dose. The origin of the receptors is an adult who received the AZD1222 COVID-19 vaccine. Both conserved end residues are trimmed from each CDR3.

TRBV7-7	ASSLGRGGIDTQY
TRBV30	AWSPRWTEAF
TRBV6-2/TRBV6-3	ASSYEGLSYEQY
TRBV6-6	ASSYGVENTEAF
TRBV4-1	ASSQEGKGNSPLH
TRBV28	ASSSPLSQDTQY
TRBV30	AWSGRGGTQY
TRBV5-1	ASSLPDSVYNEQF
TRBV19	ASKVRGQGTSYEQY
TRBV7-9	ASSPDGGWNTEAF
TRBV14	ASSQGERGYEQY
TRBV4-2	ASTSSGTRTENTEAF
TRBV6-6	ASSGRTGGGTEAF
TRBV19	ASSRGRDQPQH
TRBV7-9	ASSPGTGWGRVQY
TRBV3-1/TRBV3-2	ASSHLLAAEDTQY
TRBV2	ASSEVGAYSYNEQF
TRBV9	ASSVGGGELF